These 24 T cell receptor beta chains originate from one sample sequenced in a study of T cells in Graves' hyperthyroidism and ophthalmopathy. What was amplified from RNA transcripts were TCR beta CDR3 regions. TCR CDR3 underwent first-round RT-PCR with the HTBI primer set. MiXCR, run by TCRdb on the multiplex PCR reads, gives a single entry per CDR3 protein. The sample holds approximately 58,000 distinct CDR3 sequences; around 50% are singletons and the top ten take around 12%. The material sequenced was blood. The receptors come from a woman aged 30 to 39 with Graves' ophthalmopathy.

The chain uses TRBV5-6 and TRBJ2-7, with 10 bases fitting TRBD1. Looked up from germline, CDR1 is SGHDT and CDR2 is YYEEEE. Unmatched junction bases numbered 5, after V lost 3 bases and J lost 5 bases. The length of the CDR3 is 14 residues. The CDR3, as DNA: TGTGCCAGCAGCTACGGGACAGGGGTGGACGAGCAGTACTTC. Its protein is CASSYGTGVDEQYF.

This clonotype has a count of ten or more. The chain combines TRBV20-1 with TRBJ2-7, with 10 bases aligning to TRBD2. The junction had 9 bases not matched to a gene; V was cut back by 5 bases and J by 2 bases. The CDR3 extends over 15 amino acids. Germline V gene lookup returns CDR1 DFQATT and CDR2 SNEGSKA (reference sequence). This CDR3 reads CSAGQGAGGPYEQYF. DNA of the CDR3: TGCAGTGCTGGACAGGGAGCGGGAGGGCCCTACGAGCAGTACTTC.

With respect to this clonotype: Compared with germline, one end of the junction differs, possibly owing to a read error. The rearrangement joins TRBV20-1 to TRBJ1-6; 9 bases fit TRBD1. This CDR3 region has 14 residues. The germline V gene encodes CDR1 DFQATT and CDR2 SNEGSKA (reference sequence). CDR3: CNARERTGASPLHF. DNA of the CDR3: TGCAATGCTAGAGAAAGGACAGGGGCATCACCCCTCCATTTT.

The chain links TRBV2 to TRBJ2-3; 12 bases fit TRBD2. Trimming took 1 base from V and 3 from J; bases not matched to a gene: 8. The germline V gene encodes CDR1 SNHLY and CDR2 FYNNEI. The CDR3 covers 18 residues. The CDR3 loop reads CASSEVPSGRAGTDTQYF. CDR3 in DNA: TGTGCCAGCAGTGAAGTGCCTAGCGGGAGGGCCGGGACAGATACGCAGTATTTT.

The V gene is TRBV15, the J gene TRBJ2-7; 8 bases fit TRBD2. The length of the CDR3 is 17 residues. The germline V gene encodes CDR1 LNHNV and CDR2 YYDKDF (reference sequence). The V gene end was trimmed by 2 bases and the J gene end by 4 bases; junction bases not matched to a gene: 13. CDR3 sequence reads: CATSRRGTAGTRYEQYF. For the CDR3, the DNA is TGTGCCACCAGCAGACGTGGGACTGCCGGGACTAGGTACGAGCAGTACTTC.

This clonotype was detected ten times or more. The J gene is TRBJ1-2, the V gene TRBV19; 9 positions agree with TRBD1. The germline V gene has CDR1 LNHDA and CDR2 SQIVND (reference sequence). CDR3 length equals 14 residues. V lost 10 bases to trimming and J lost 4 bases; unmatched junction nucleotides: 10. CDR3 DNA: TGTGCCACTAAGCTACAGGGGGCAAGCTATGGCTACACCTTC. This codes for CATKLQGASYGYTF.

In this sample, this clonotype turned up many times. The CDR3 sequence is CASSVGSSYEQYF. The DNA for the CDR3 is TGTGCCAGCAGCGTAGGGAGCTCCTACGAGCAGTACTTC. The V call is TRBV28, the J call TRBJ2-7; possible D gene TRBD2, 5 bases. Trimming removed 6 bases from V and 0 bases from J, with 9 bases in between. The germline CDR1 and CDR2 sequences are MDHEN and SYDVKM. This CDR3 is 13 amino acids long.

The CDR3 sequence: CASSRTSGRVMFF. The CDR3 nucleotides read TGTGCCAGCAGTCGGACTAGCGGGAGGGTTATGTTCTTC. The chain combines TRBV7-2 with TRBJ2-1; 15 bases are shared with TRBD2. Trimming took 6 bases from V and 15 from J; bases not matched to a gene: 6. This CDR3 has 13 amino acids. Germline V CDR1 and CDR2: SGHTA, FQGNSA.

For this clonotype: Lacking the conserved final phenylalanine or tryptophan, this CDR3 likely reflects a read error. The gene calls are TRBV19 and TRBJ2-6; D gene ambiguous. The CDR3 is made up of 16 amino acids. From germline, CDR1 is LNHDA and CDR2 SQIVND (reference sequence). V lost 11 bases to trimming and J lost 0 bases, with 17 bases between them. The CDR3: CAWSVLVGSGANVLTV. The DNA of the CDR3 is TGTGCCTGGAGTGTACTGGTGGGCTCTGGGGCCAACGTCCTGACTGTC.

On this clonotype itself: At one of its ends the junction is not consistent with the germline gene, which may arise from a read error. The chain links TRBV7-8 to TRBJ2-1; 7 bases fit TRBD2. The germline V gene encodes CDR1 SGHVS and CDR2 FQNEAQ. This CDR3 contains 18 residues. The CDR3 DNA follows: TGTGCCAGCAGCTTAGCCCCGACTAGCTGGAGCTCCCACAATGAGCAGTTCTTC. As protein: CASSLAPTSWSSHNEQFF.

This clonotype was recorded many times. The chain uses TRBV6-5 and TRBJ2-7; D ambiguous. The germline V and J ends were trimmed by 0 bases and 4 bases, with 19 bases remaining between them. The CDR3 consists of 17 residues. Per the germline V gene, CDR1 is MNHEY and CDR2 is SVGAGI. The CDR3 coding sequence is TGTGCCAGCAGTTACTCGATGCCGGAAGGAAGGGAATACGAGCAGTACTTC. This translates into CASSYSMPEGREYEQYF.

This clonotype was seen a few times. The chain combines TRBV28 with TRBJ2-2; TRBD2 might be the D (7 bases). Germline V gene data show CDR1 as MDHEN and CDR2 as SYDVKM. Trimming took 7 bases from V and 7 from J, leaving 13 bases between them. The CDR3 extends over 13 amino acids. Here the CDR3 DNA reads TGTGCCAGCACTACTAGGGGGGGCGGGGAGCTGTTTTTT. Its protein is CASTTRGGGELFF.

The V call is TRBV19, the J call TRBJ1-4, with a tentative D call TRBD1 (6 bases). This CDR3 spans 15 amino acids. Germline-derived CDR1 and CDR2 are LNHDA and SQIVND (reference sequence). V lost 5 bases, J lost 5 bases, and 15 bases lay in between. The CDR3: CASSGGASGNEKLFF. The CDR3 DNA follows: TGTGCCAGTAGTGGGGGGGCTAGCGGGAATGAAAAACTGTTTTTT.

This clonotype was found many times. This sequence joins TRBV4-1 and TRBJ1-4; D may be TRBD1 (5 bases). The V end was cut by 5 bases, the J end by 8 bases, with 18 bases between. CDR3 length: 15 residues. Germline assignment: CDR1 MGHRA and CDR2 YSYEKL. The CDR3, as DNA: TGCGCCAGCAGCAGAGGACTTGACGAGGGGGAAAAACTGTTTTTT. It specifies CASSRGLDEGEKLFF.

Note on this clonotype: It is likely a read error, because the conserved phenylalanine at the end of the CDR3 is missing. The chain is built from TRBV14 and TRBJ1-1; no definite D call. The CDR3 runs to 14 residues. Per germline, CDR1 SGHDN and CDR2 FVKESK. The CDR3 is CASSQRVWNTEAFI. CDR3 nucleotides: TGTGCCAGCAGCCAACGGGTATGGAACACAGAAGCTTTCATT.

V usage is TRBV7-2 and J usage is TRBJ1-5, with 9 bases that match TRBD1. With 5 bases clipped from V and 6 bases from J, the junction kept 8 bases outside the gene matches. CDR1 is SGHTA, CDR2 FQGNSA, per germline. The CDR3 runs to 15 residues. CDR3: CASSPGTGSGQPQHF. The DNA for the CDR3 is TGTGCCAGCAGCCCCGGGACAGGGTCCGGTCAGCCCCAGCATTTT.

This clonotype occurred many times. The V call is TRBV6-5, the J call TRBJ2-7; TRBD1 agrees at 7 bases. Germline lookup yields CDR1 MNHEY and CDR2 SVGAGI. This CDR3 is 17 amino acids long. The trim removed 4 bases at V and 4 bases at J, leaving 16 bases unmatched. The CDR3 loop reads CASSSRTGGFGVYEQYF. In DNA, the CDR3 is TGTGCCAGCAGTTCCAGGACAGGTGGATTCGGTGTATACGAGCAGTACTTC.

V and J are TRBV6-4 and TRBJ2-3; a weak D match, TRBD2 (6 bases). V was trimmed by 3 bases and J by 8 bases, leaving 18 bases between them. CDR1 is MRHNA, CDR2 SNTAGT, per germline. The CDR3 consists of 15 residues. This CDR3 reads CASSEFGTAGGTQYF. CDR3 coding DNA: TGTGCCAGCAGTGAGTTCGGGACTGCCGGCGGTACGCAGTATTTT.

This clonotype was recorded at least ten times. CDR3 region: CASSSYGDPEDSNQPQHF. CDR3 coding DNA: TGTGCCAGCAGTTCCTACGGTGACCCAGAAGATAGCAATCAGCCCCAGCATTTT. V and J are TRBV12-3 or TRBV12-4 and TRBJ1-5; D call uncertain. This CDR3 contains 18 residues. V lost 4 bases and J lost 0, with 19 bases in between.

The chain combines TRBV9 with TRBJ1-5; a weak D match, TRBD1 (5 bases). The CDR3 loop spans 14 amino acids. The V gene lost 2 bases and the J gene lost 1 base, with 7 bases spanning the gap. Germline V lookup: CDR1 SGDLS, CDR2 YYNGEE. CDR3: CASSVSGSNQPQHF. CDR3 coding DNA: TGTGCCAGCAGCGTTTCAGGGAGCAATCAGCCCCAGCATTTT.

This clonotype was counted a few times. The rearrangement uses TRBV30 and TRBJ2-7; 13 nucleotides line up with TRBD2. The length of the CDR3 is 14 residues. The V segment lost 3 bases and the J segment 2 bases; nucleotides outside the gene matches: 1. Germline V CDR1 and CDR2: GTSNPN, SVGIG (reference sequence). CDR3 nucleotides: TGTGCCTGGAGGACTAGCGGGAGGACCTACGAGCAGTACTTC. Translation: CAWRTSGRTYEQYF.

This clonotype was counted at least ten times. The chain recombines TRBV5-1 with TRBJ2-7, with D uncertain. Germline-derived CDR1 and CDR2 are SGHRS and YFSETQ. V lost 6 bases, J lost 0 bases, and 13 bases lay in between. The CDR3 contains 14 residues. Written as DNA, the CDR3 is TGCGCCAGCACCGACACACCTAGCTCCTACGAGCAGTACTTC. Translated, it gives CASTDTPSSYEQYF.

This clonotype was recorded many times. The chain employs TRBV2 and TRBJ1-2; D possibly corresponds to TRBD1 (6 bases). V gave up 4 bases and J gave up 0 bases, with 15 bases separating them. This CDR3 has 16 residues. Germline V CDR1 and CDR2: SNHLY, FYNNEI. As DNA, the CDR3 is TGTGCCAGCAGTGTTGAGAGACAGGTTACTAACTATGGCTACACCTTC. This codes for CASSVERQVTNYGYTF.

This clonotype has a count of ten or more. J is TRBJ2-2 and V is TRBV11-3; D is unclear. The CDR3 covers 17 residues. Germline CDR1 and CDR2: SGHNT and YENEEA. Between the trimmed V and J ends, which lost 0 bases and 3 bases, there was a span of 14 bases. This chain's CDR3 is CASSLDPGYPYTGELFF. CDR3 sequence (DNA): TGTGCCAGCAGCTTAGATCCGGGTTACCCATACACCGGGGAGCTGTTTTTT.